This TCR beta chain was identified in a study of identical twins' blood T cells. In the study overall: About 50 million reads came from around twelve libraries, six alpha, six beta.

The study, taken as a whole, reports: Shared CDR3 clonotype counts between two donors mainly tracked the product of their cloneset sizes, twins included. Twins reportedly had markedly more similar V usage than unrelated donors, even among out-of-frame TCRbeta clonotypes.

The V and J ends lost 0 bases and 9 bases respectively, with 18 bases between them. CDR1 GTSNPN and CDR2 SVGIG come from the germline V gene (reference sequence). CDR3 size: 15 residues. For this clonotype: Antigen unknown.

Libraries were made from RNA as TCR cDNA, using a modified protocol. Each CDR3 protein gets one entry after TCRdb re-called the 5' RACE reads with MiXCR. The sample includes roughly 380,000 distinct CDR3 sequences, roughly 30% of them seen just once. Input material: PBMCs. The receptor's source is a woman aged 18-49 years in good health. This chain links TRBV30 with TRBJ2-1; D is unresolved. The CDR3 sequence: CAWSVWAGNNREQFF. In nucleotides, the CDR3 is TGTGCCTGGAGTGTCTGGGCAGGCAATAACCGTGAGCAGTTCTTC.